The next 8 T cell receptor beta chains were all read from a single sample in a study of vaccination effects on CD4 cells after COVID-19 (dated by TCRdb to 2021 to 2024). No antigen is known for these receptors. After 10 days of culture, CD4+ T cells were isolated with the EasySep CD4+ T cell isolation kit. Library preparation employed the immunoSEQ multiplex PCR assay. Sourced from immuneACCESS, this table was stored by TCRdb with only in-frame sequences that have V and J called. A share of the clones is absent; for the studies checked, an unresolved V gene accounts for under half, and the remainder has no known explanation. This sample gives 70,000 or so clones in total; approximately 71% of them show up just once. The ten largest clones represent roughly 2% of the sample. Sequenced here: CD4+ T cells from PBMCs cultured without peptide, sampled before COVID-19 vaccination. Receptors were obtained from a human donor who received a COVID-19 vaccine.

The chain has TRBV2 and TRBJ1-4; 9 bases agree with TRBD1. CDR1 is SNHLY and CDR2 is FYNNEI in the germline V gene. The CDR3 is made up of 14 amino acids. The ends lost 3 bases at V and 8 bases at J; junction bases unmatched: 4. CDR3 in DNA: TGTGCCAGCAGTGAGGGACAGGGCCAAGAAAAACTGTTTTTT. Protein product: CASSEGQGQEKLFF. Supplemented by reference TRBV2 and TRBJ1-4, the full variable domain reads EPEVTQTPSHQVTQMGQEVILRCVPISNHLYFYWYRQILGQKVEFLVSFYNNEISEKSEIFDDQFSVERPDGSNFTLKIRSTKLEDSAMYFCASSEGQGQEKLFFGSGTQLSVL.

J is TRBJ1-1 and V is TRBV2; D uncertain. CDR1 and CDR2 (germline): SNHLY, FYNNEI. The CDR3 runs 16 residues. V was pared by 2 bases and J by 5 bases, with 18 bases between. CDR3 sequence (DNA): TGTGCCAGCAGTGAAACGCTAGGCGCGGGGTCGACTGAAGCTTTCTTT. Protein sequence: CASSETLGAGSTEAFF.

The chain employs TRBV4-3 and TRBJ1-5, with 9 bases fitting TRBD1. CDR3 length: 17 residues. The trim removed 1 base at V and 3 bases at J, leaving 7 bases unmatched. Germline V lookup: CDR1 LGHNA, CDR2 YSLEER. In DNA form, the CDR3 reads TGCGCCAGCAGCCAAGGGGACACAGGGGGCTCCAATCAGCCCCAGCATTTT. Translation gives CASSQGDTGGSNQPQHF.

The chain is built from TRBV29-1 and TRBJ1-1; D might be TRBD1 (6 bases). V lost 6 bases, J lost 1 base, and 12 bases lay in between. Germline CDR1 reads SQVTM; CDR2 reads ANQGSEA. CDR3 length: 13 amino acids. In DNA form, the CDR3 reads TGCAGCGTGGAGGGACACCAGAACACTGAAGCTTTCTTT. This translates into CSVEGHQNTEAFF.

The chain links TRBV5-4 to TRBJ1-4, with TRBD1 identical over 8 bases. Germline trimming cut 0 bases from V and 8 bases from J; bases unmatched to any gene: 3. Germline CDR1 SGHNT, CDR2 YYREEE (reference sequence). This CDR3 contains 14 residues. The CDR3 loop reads CASSLGGQAEKLFF. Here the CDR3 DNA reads TGTGCCAGCAGCTTGGGGGGACAGGCGGAAAAACTGTTTTTT.

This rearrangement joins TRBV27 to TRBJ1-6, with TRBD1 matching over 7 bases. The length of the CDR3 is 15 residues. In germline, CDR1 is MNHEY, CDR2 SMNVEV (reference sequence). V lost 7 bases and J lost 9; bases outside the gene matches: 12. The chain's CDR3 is CASIRDSNPLSPLHF. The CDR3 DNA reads TGTGCCAGCATCCGGGACAGTAACCCACTTTCACCCCTCCACTTT.

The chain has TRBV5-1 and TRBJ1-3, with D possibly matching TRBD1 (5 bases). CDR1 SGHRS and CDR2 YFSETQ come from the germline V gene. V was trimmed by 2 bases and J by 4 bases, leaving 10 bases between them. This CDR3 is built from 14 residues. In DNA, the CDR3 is TGCGCCAGCAGCTTCGAGGGGTCGGGAAACACCATATATTTT. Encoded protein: CASSFEGSGNTIYF.

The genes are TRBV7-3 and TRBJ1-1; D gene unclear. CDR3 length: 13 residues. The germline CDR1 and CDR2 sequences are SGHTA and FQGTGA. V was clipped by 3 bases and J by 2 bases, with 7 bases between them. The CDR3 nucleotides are TGTGCCAGCAGCTTGGGGAGAAACACTGAAGCTTTCTTT. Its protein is CASSLGRNTEAFF.